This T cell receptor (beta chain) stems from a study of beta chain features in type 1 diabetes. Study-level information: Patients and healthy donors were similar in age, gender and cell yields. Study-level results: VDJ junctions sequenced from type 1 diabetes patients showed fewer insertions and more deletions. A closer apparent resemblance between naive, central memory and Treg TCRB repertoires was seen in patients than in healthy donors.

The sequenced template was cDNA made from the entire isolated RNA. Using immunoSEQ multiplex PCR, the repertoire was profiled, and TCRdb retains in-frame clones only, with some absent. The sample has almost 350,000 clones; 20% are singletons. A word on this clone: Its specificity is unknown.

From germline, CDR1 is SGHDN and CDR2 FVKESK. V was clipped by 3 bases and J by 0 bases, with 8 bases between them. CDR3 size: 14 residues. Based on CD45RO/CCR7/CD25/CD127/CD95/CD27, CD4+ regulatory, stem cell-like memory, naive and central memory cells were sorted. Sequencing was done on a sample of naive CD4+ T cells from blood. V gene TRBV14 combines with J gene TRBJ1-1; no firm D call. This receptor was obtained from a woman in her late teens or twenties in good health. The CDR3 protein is CASSQQSVNTEAFF. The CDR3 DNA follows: TGTGCCAGCAGCCAGCAATCGGTGAACACTGAAGCTTTCTTT.